This record covers a single T cell receptor beta chain. Its antigen is unknown. There are no base qualities to consult, and no much larger clone falls within one base. To prepare the library, the immunoSEQ multiplex PCR assay was applied. For the multiplex PCR, a mixture combining 60 forward primers for TCR Vbeta segments and 13 reverse primers for TCR Jbeta segments was used. A multiplex PCR assay on genomic DNA amplified the CDR3 region of rearranged TCR beta genes. The Illumina HiSeq System was used to sequence the amplified TCR beta libraries as 87-base-pair reads. Per the authors' processing: A later analysis counted approximately 76 million unique TCR beta chains across the 666 repertoires, and approximately 11 million of these chains were shared by at least two donors. Raw reads were error-corrected and collapsed into unique sequences with a nearest-neighbor algorithm that merged closely related sequences to remove PCR and sequencing errors. V, D and J gene segments were assigned by aligning CDR3 sequences to IMGT reference sequences. For a sequence to be retained, at least a six-nucleotide match to both a V gene segment and a J gene segment was required. A rearrangement counted as productive if the CDR3 had no stop codons and remained in frame with V and J, and every other rearrangement counted as non-productive. Following IMGT convention, CDR3 was defined as the stretch from the second conserved V-encoded cysteine to the conserved J-encoded phenylalanine. The earlier analysis of about 610 of the donors excluded sequences that lacked an unambiguous match to a single V gene segment. An earlier analysis of fewer than 750 of the donors called V segments functional above 56.7% productive rearrangements and segregating when the between-donor standard deviation exceeded 5%. A statistical classification framework was developed to diagnose cytomegalovirus status using the catalog of TCR beta chain sequences. A later analysis assigned V and J genes by comparing TCR nucleotide sequences with IMGT/GENE-DB human TR gene sequences. The TCRdist pipeline was used in a later analysis to assign CDR3 sequences and most-parsimonious VDJ recombination scenarios. In a later analysis, each TCR beta chain was defined by its CDR3 amino acid sequence together with its V-gene family, and reads without a unique V-gene family were excluded. In a later analysis, 450 to 600 highly shared, low-generation-probability nucleotide sequences were removed to address suspected cross-contamination and a sequencing artifact. A later analysis calculated a clonal expansion index for each public chain from normalized within-repertoire ranks of inferred template counts. A later analysis computed generation probabilities with a VDJ recombination model fitted to out-of-frame rearrangements, and checked the results against IGoR. In a later analysis, hypergeometric tests were used to score TCR-TCR, TCR-HLA and TCR-CMV co-occurrence, with a repertoire-size bias correction applied to TCR pairs. False discovery rates were estimated in a later analysis by permuting HLA or CMV assignments 20 times. In a later analysis, co-occurring TCRs were grouped using DBSCAN, and TCRdist sequence similarity was added for clustering within HLA-allele-positive subsets. Repertoires with fewer than 30,000 or more than 120,000 public chains, plus five repertoires with anomalous nucleotide sharing, were excluded from co-occurrence clustering. The table was pulled from immuneACCESS by TCRdb, which kept in-frame rearrangements only. Such tables lose some clones; where checked, under half of the loss comes from unresolved V genes, and the rest has no known cause. V and J calls and clone size are given by that table; D and trimming were obtained from the DNA. The sample includes 150,000 to 200,000 clones, with approximately 81% observed a single time. The ten largest make up under 2% of the sample.

According to the germline V gene, CDR1 reads MRHNA and CDR2 reads SNTAGT. V gives up 5 bases and J gives up 2 bases, and the segment between their germline ends measures 13 bases. Spanning cysteine to phenylalanine, the CDR3 consists of 15 amino acids. The entry retains the CDR3 DNA only, 45 bases that are in frame from base 1. This sample was taken from a study of cytomegalovirus exposure and HLA in healthy donors listed by TCRdb under 2017. For the wider study: An earlier analysis of several hundred of the donors reported about 280 Gb of sequence data and around 100 million unique TCR beta sequences obtained from 180 million or so T cells. An early release covering just under 650 HLA-typed donors comprised roughly 300 gigabases of sequencing data and around 80 million unique TCR sequences. The genetic ancestry cluster associated with self-reported Caucasian donors included approximately 85% of the 300 to 450 genotyped donors. The study aimed to test whether cataloging public T cell receptors could reveal signatures of past pathogen exposure. The study profiled the T cell repertoires of fewer than 850 subjects by immunosequencing and related them to cytomegalovirus serostatus. In addition to the first cohort of 500 to 850 subjects, a separate validation cohort of 130 or so different subjects was used. To predict cytomegalovirus infection status, the study brought together high-throughput TCR immunosequencing, statistical association of individual TCRs with disease status, and machine learning. A later analysis re-examined previously published TCR beta repertoires from over 500 donors and added high-resolution HLA genotyping to investigate patterns of TCR occurrence. Rather than using new phenotypic data, the later analysis identified candidate immune exposures from TCR beta sequences and from how often those sequences occurred across donors. In an earlier analysis of 500 to 650 of the donors, high-throughput TCR beta sequencing was used to judge whether each TCR beta V gene segment behaved as functional or pseudogenic. Donor age, sex, ethnicity and CMV serostatus were compiled together with the repertoire data. Genome-wide SNP genotypes for about 65% of the 666 donors were used in a later genetic analysis, which treated that subset as a discovery cohort. Every repertoire in the discovery cohort had been generated on one and the same sequencing platform. HLA typing included class I and class II loci at four-digit resolution. The number of donors typed differed by locus, with about 629-640 for A, B, C, DRB1 and DQB1, around 560 for DQA1, over 600 for DPA1, and about 450 for DPB1. Because of strong linkage in the cohort, 5 or 6 DR-DQ haplotypes were treated as single units for association and clustering. Among around 400 genotyped donors of the cohort, an average of approximately 230,000 unique TCR beta nucleotide sequences were sequenced per donor, roughly 18% of them non-productive. What the study reported, not specific to this receptor: In vitro tests confirmed that three of the cytomegalovirus-associated TCR beta chains recognize cytomegalovirus antigens. A further reported finding was that TCR beta sequences accurately predicted the HLA-A and HLA-B alleles for most subjects in the first cohort. At a false discovery rate of 0.05, a later analysis linked some 18,000 TCR beta sequences to specific HLA alleles. A later genetic analysis associated a missense DCLRE1C variant with V-gene and J-gene trimming of TCR beta chains, and an independent cohort replicated the association. Because the 87-base-pair reads could not distinguish some IMGT-functional V segments, including TRBV6-2 and TRBV6-3, those segments were excluded. A group of highly shared sequence variants was considered likely to be a technical artifact of the sequencing pipeline. In a later analysis, most CMV-associated TCR beta chains were found to appear HLA-restricted, with HLA associations seemingly driven largely by CMV exposure. An earlier analysis of approximately 590 of the donors showed that most TCR beta V segments appeared in productive rearrangements either about 90% or about 30% of the time, which broadly matched IMGT annotations. Assigning TCR associations to individual alleles was difficult when HLA alleles, especially DR and DQ, strongly co-occurred. This cohort had only TCR beta chains sequenced, and the lack of alpha or paired-chain data limited which features could be detected. Presence/absence analyses assumed roughly uniform sequencing depth across donors, an assumption that may not hold. Linkage disequilibrium might explain the correlated functional status among segregating V segments, but an unknown experimental factor could not be ruled out. The only immune exposure information available for the cohort was CMV serostatus. Compared with the approximately 720-donor mean, donors in an Asian-associated ancestry cluster had fewer N-insertions in productive TCRs, according to a later genetic analysis. In the study, about 150 TCR beta chains were listed as associated with cytomegalovirus. Because some donors lacked HLA typing at each locus, the association tests relied only on the typed subset. Most TCR sequences were seen in very few donors, while some public TCRs were found in many individuals. Several of the top co-occurrence clusters appeared to be linked to parvovirus B19, influenza, CMV and Epstein-Barr virus, according to a later analysis. The earlier analysis of nearly 600 of the donors excluded 15 to 20 rarely observed V segments, including chromosome 9 orphons, because counts were too low. In both the original and validation cohorts, the classifier was reported to diagnose cytomegalovirus status with high specificity and sensitivity. In a later analysis, HLA-associated TCR beta chains were found to be more clonally expanded and to have lower generation probabilities than equally common non-associated chains. A later analysis found that TCR association rates varied across HLA loci, with DRB1 alleles showing the most associated TCRs and HLA-C alleles the fewest. According to the authors, the approach could potentially be generalized to other disease states and immunological phenotypes.

The cohort consisted of 600 or so healthy bone marrow donors. At the time of sampling, all cohort members were nominally healthy, though unrecorded immune exposures were likely present. The donor was CMV seronegative and was included in the group of 352 seronegative cohort members. Each donor provided a peripheral blood sample, and peripheral blood mononuclear cells were used for TCR beta sequencing. The Qiagen DNeasy Blood Extraction Kit was used to extract genomic DNA from the blood cell samples. Recombination joined TRBV6-4 with TRBJ2-1, with a weak D call of TRBD2 (5 bases match). The specimen was PBMCs. This TCR came from a man aged 18-30 years in good health and CMV-seronegative. The CDR3 reads CASSTRGGAYNEQFF. The DNA sequence is as follows: TGTGCCAGCAGTACCAGAGGAGGTGCCTACAATGAGCAGTTCTTC.